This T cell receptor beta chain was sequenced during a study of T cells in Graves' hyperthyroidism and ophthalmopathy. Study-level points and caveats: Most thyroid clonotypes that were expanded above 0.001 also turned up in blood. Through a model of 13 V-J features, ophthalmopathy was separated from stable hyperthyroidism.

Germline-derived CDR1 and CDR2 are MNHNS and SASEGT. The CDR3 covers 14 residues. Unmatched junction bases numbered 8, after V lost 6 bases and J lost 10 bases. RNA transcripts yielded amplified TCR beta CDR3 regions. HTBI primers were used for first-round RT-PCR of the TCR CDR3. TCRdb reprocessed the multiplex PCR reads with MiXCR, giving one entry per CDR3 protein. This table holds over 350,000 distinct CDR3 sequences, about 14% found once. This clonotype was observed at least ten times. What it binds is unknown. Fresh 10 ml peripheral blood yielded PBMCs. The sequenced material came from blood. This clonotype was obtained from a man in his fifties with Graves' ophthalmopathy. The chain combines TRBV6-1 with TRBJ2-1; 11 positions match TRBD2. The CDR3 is CASSKTSGISEQFF. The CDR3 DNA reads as TGTGCCAGCAGCAAGACTAGCGGGATTAGCGAGCAGTTCTTC.